What follows are 26 T cell receptor beta chains derived from one specimen sequenced in a study of cytotoxic CD8 clonotypes in ibrutinib-treated CLL. Profiled with immunoSEQ multiplex PCR; TCRdb holds only in-frame clones, not every one. The table includes 90,000 to 95,000 clones, around 77% detected once. Specimen: PBMCs, collected after 24 months of ibrutinib treatment. The receptors were sampled from a human donor with chronic lymphocytic leukemia.

V usage is TRBV27 and J usage is TRBJ2-5; 11 bases align to TRBD2. Losses at the gene ends were 6 bases for V and 7 bases for J; bases not matched to a gene: 7. CDR3 length: 14 residues. CDR1 is MNHEY and CDR2 is SMNVEV in the germline V gene (reference sequence). The CDR3, as DNA: TGTGCCAGCAGGAAGACTAGCGGGGACGGGACCCAGTACTTC. Encoded protein: CASRKTSGDGTQYF.

The chain recombines TRBV9 with TRBJ2-1; no definite D call. This CDR3 has 15 residues. Trimming shortened V by 4 bases and J by 4 bases, and 15 bases separated the two germline ends. Germline V gene lookup returns CDR1 SGDLS and CDR2 YYNGEE. For the CDR3, the DNA is TGTGCCAGCAGCCTACTCCCTACAACGTACAATGAGCAGTTCTTC. It codes for CASSLLPTTYNEQFF.

V and J are TRBV10-3 and TRBJ1-5, with 7 bases lining up with TRBD1. The CDR3 is 17 amino acids. CDR1 and CDR2 (germline): ENHRY, SYGVKD. J lost 11 bases, V lost 0 bases, and 16 bases had no gene match. The CDR3 loop reads CAISESALGGQRETQHF. DNA for the CDR3: TGTGCCATCAGTGAGTCCGCTTTAGGGGGACAGCGTGAGACCCAGCATTTT.

Remarks on this clone: One end of the junction fails to match germline, which may point to a read error. This chain connects TRBV5-4 to TRBJ2-1; possibly TRBD1 for D (6 bases). The CDR3 contains 16 residues. Looked up from germline, CDR1 is SGHNT and CDR2 is YYREEE (reference sequence). The CDR3 DNA follows: TGCGCCAGCACTCCATTGGGGGCTGGGGGCCCCAATGAGCAGTTCTTC. It is translated as CASTPLGAGGPNEQFF.

This sequence joins TRBV30 and TRBJ1-2, with TRBD1 matching 7 bases. The V and J ends lost 0 bases and 3 bases, in that order; junction bases with no gene match: 4. This CDR3 comprises 14 residues. CDR1 is GTSNPN, CDR2 SVGIG, per germline (reference sequence). CDR3 region: CAWSVKGADYGYTF. The CDR3 DNA reads as TGTGCCTGGAGTGTAAAGGGGGCGGACTATGGCTACACCTTC.

The rearrangement uses TRBV5-1 and TRBJ2-5; no firm D call. CDR3 size: 14 residues. V shed 2 bases and J shed 5 bases, with 13 bases lying between them. Germline lookup yields CDR1 SGHRS and CDR2 YFSETQ. The CDR3 reads CASSFGERPETQYF. CDR3 sequence (DNA): TGCGCCAGCAGCTTCGGTGAGAGGCCGGAGACCCAGTACTTC.

The chain uses TRBV19 and TRBJ1-1; TRBD1 might be the D (5 bases). Deletions cut 6 bases from V and 0 bases from J, with 5 bases between. In germline, CDR1 is LNHDA, CDR2 SQIVND (reference sequence). This CDR3 is 12 amino acids long. CDR3 protein: CASRGVNTEAFF. The CDR3 DNA sequence: TGTGCCAGTAGGGGGGTGAACACTGAAGCTTTCTTT.

The chain carries TRBV7-2 and TRBJ2-3; 8 nucleotides line up with TRBD2. The V and J ends lost 3 bases and 2 bases, in that order; junction bases with no gene match: 10. The length of the CDR3 is 17 residues. Germline V gene lookup returns CDR1 SGHTA and CDR2 FQGNSA. The chain's CDR3 is CASSFPRTSSITDTQYF. CDR3 DNA sequence: TGTGCCAGCAGCTTCCCTCGGACTAGCAGTATCACAGATACGCAGTATTTT. The whole variable domain, filled in from reference TRBV7-2 and TRBJ2-3, reads GAGVSQSPSNKVTEKGKDVELRCDPISGHTALYWYRQSLGQGLEFLIYFQGNSAPDKSGLPSDRFSAERTGGSVSTLTIQRTQQEDSAVYLCASSFPRTSSITDTQYFGPGTRLTVL.

This clone appeared a few times. The chain combines TRBV11-1 with TRBJ1-1; 10 positions match TRBD1. The CDR3 spans 13 residues. Germline lookup yields CDR1 SGHAT and CDR2 FQDESV (reference sequence). V was pared by 5 bases and J by 5 bases, with 2 bases of the junction left unmatched. The CDR3 bases are TGTGCCAGCAGCCGGGACAGGGGAACTGAAGCTTTCTTT. It yields the protein CASSRDRGTEAFF.

V is TRBV6-6 and J is TRBJ2-7; D is perhaps TRBD2 (5 bases). The CDR3 has 16 residues. V lost 3 bases and J 5 bases, leaving 20 bases between the germline ends. CDR1 and CDR2 from the germline V gene are MNHNY and SVGAGI (reference sequence). In DNA form, the CDR3 reads TGTGCCAGCAGTTATCCTAGAGTCGGGGTGAAGAACGAGCAGTACTTC. This encodes CASSYPRVGVKNEQYF.

This clone was seen only a few times. The chain combines TRBV19 with TRBJ1-1, with D possibly being TRBD1 (5 bases). Deletions cut 0 bases from V and 7 bases from J, with 9 bases between. This CDR3 is built from 13 residues. Germline loops: CDR1 LNHDA, CDR2 SQIVND (reference sequence). As DNA, the CDR3 is TGTGCCAGTAGTATAGATGAGGGGATTGAAGCTTTCTTT. Translating gives CASSIDEGIEAFF.

This chain joins TRBV6-1 and TRBJ1-5; D call uncertain. Germline V gene sequence: CDR1 MNHNS, CDR2 SASEGT. Trimming removed 2 bases at V and 0 bases at J, with 8 bases between. The CDR3 has 15 residues. The DNA for the CDR3 is TGTGCCAGCAGTGAAAATTTTAATAGCAATCAGCCCCAGCATTTT. The encoded protein is CASSENFNSNQPQHF.

The J gene is TRBJ2-7, the V gene TRBV19; TRBD1 aligns across 7 bases. There are 14 residues in the CDR3. Germline V lookup: CDR1 LNHDA, CDR2 SQIVND (reference sequence). V trimming: 1 base; J trimming: 0 bases; junction bases outside the gene matches: 0. CDR3: CASSIGQGSYEQYF. In nucleotides, the CDR3 is TGTGCCAGTAGTATAGGACAGGGCTCCTACGAGCAGTACTTC. The full variable domain, its missing parts supplied by reference TRBV19 and TRBJ2-7, is DGGITQSPKYLFRKEGQNVTLSCEQNLNHDAMYWYRQDPGQGLRLIYYSQIVNDFQKGDIAEGYSVSREKKESFPLTVTSAQKNPTAFYLCASSIGQGSYEQYFGPGTRLTVT.

The chain carries TRBV30 and TRBJ2-3, with D unresolved. With 5 bases removed from V and 1 base from J, the gap between germline ends came to 7 bases. The CDR3 runs to 12 residues. Germline CDR1 reads GTSNPN; CDR2 reads SVGIG (reference sequence). DNA of the CDR3: TGTGCCTGGGCCCCCCGCACAGATACGCAGTATTTT. Amino acid sequence: CAWAPRTDTQYF.

In this sample, this clone turned up a few times. The chain carries TRBV28 and TRBJ1-2, with D tentatively TRBD1 (5 bases). Germline assignment: CDR1 MDHEN and CDR2 SYDVKM. This CDR3 region has 16 residues. The V gene lost 8 bases and the J gene lost 0 bases, with 19 bases spanning the gap. The CDR3 DNA reads TGTGCCAGCTTTCCCCGGGACGGCTCAGCTAACTATGGCTACACCTTC. Amino acid sequence: CASFPRDGSANYGYTF.

The V gene is TRBV7-2, the J gene TRBJ1-3; unclear D gene. V was shortened by 5 bases and J by 0 bases, with 17 bases between the two germline ends. The CDR3 spans 17 residues. In germline, CDR1 is SGHTA, CDR2 FQGNSA. The CDR3: CASSPTGQVGSGNTIYF. The CDR3 DNA reads as TGTGCCAGCAGCCCCACGGGCCAGGTAGGCTCTGGAAACACCATATATTTT.

The chain carries TRBV19 and TRBJ1-5; D unclear. Per germline, CDR1 LNHDA and CDR2 SQIVND (reference sequence). This CDR3 comprises 13 residues. V lost 8 bases and J 7 bases, leaving 15 bases between the germline ends. CDR3: CASADRGRQPQHF. CDR3 in DNA: TGTGCCAGTGCGGACCGTGGAAGACAGCCCCAGCATTTT.

The V and J genes are TRBV19 and TRBJ2-5; D may be TRBD2 (6 bases). CDR1 and CDR2 from the germline V gene are LNHDA and SQIVND (reference sequence). This CDR3 spans 14 amino acids. Trimming left V 3 bases short and J 2 bases short, with 10 bases between. The CDR3 DNA sequence: TGTGCCAGTAGTATCGGGACTGGACAAGAGACCCAGTACTTC. Its translation is CASSIGTGQETQYF. The whole variable domain, filled in from reference TRBV19 and TRBJ2-5, reads DGGITQSPKYLFRKEGQNVTLSCEQNLNHDAMYWYRQDPGQGLRLIYYSQIVNDFQKGDIAEGYSVSREKKESFPLTVTSAQKNPTAFYLCASSIGTGQETQYFGPGTRLLVL.

This chain uses TRBV5-5 with TRBJ2-5; maybe TRBD2 (5 bases). Trimming took 2 bases from V and 5 from J, leaving 10 bases between them. Per germline, CDR1 SGHKS and CDR2 YYEKEE (reference sequence). There are 13 residues in the CDR3. CDR3 amino acids: CASSFGVGETQYF. The CDR3, as DNA: TGTGCCAGCAGCTTCGGGGTGGGGGAGACCCAGTACTTC.

V and J are TRBV4-1 and TRBJ1-2; the D gene is possibly TRBD1 (6 bases). Germline CDR1 is MGHRA and CDR2 is YSYEKL. The CDR3 is made up of 15 amino acids. The V end was cut by 0 bases, the J end by 4 bases, with 12 bases between. CDR3 in DNA: TGCGCCAGCAGCCAAGATAAAGGGGGGGTCTATGGCTACACCTTC. Amino acids: CASSQDKGGVYGYTF.

This clone was counted a few times. This chain connects TRBV6-1 to TRBJ1-4; TRBD1 might be the D (5 bases). This CDR3 has 13 residues. Germline CDR1 reads MNHNS; CDR2 reads SASEGT. V was clipped by 6 bases and J by 3 bases, with 8 bases between them. The CDR3 DNA reads TGTGCCAGCAGCCGGGGCGCTAATGAAAAACTGTTTTTT. Translation gives CASSRGANEKLFF.

V and J are TRBV7-8 and TRBJ2-7; 8 positions match TRBD1. CDR1 and CDR2 (germline): SGHVS, FQNEAQ. V was pared by 5 bases and J by 6 bases, with 9 bases of the junction left unmatched. This CDR3 contains 14 residues. The CDR3 loop is CASSLGQGQGEQYF. The DNA for the CDR3 is TGTGCCAGCAGCCTAGGACAGGGCCAGGGCGAGCAGTACTTC.

The chain employs TRBV27 and TRBJ1-5; D is undetermined. CDR3 length equals 15 residues. Per the germline V gene, CDR1 is MNHEY and CDR2 is SMNVEV (reference sequence). V was trimmed by 4 bases and J by 1 base, leaving 11 bases between them. The chain's CDR3 is CASSYSLGSNQPQHF. The CDR3 DNA reads TGTGCCAGCAGTTACTCGTTAGGGAGCAATCAGCCCCAGCATTTT.

The chain uses TRBV25-1 and TRBJ1-2; D unresolved. The CDR3 extends over 14 amino acids. Germline-derived CDR1 and CDR2 are MGHDK and SYGVNS. Trimming took 6 bases from V and 8 from J, leaving 19 bases between them. The CDR3: CASSLSTTMGGYTF. The CDR3 DNA sequence: TGTGCCAGCAGCTTGAGCACTACTATGGGAGGCTACACCTTC.

The CDR3 sequence: CASSLVGSNQPQHF. In DNA, the CDR3 is TGTGCCAGCAGCTTGGTAGGCAGCAATCAGCCCCAGCATTTT. The chain links TRBV5-4 to TRBJ1-5; D is ambiguous. Trimming cost V 0 bases and J 1 base, with 5 bases left between them. CDR1 is SGHNT, CDR2 YYREEE, per germline (reference sequence). The CDR3 spans 14 residues.

V is TRBV19 and J is TRBJ2-5; D is ambiguous. V was cut by 0 bases and J by 2 bases, with 10 bases left in between. Germline CDR1 LNHDA, CDR2 SQIVND (reference sequence). The CDR3 spans 15 residues. The CDR3 here is CASSIDRRRQETQYF. The CDR3 DNA follows: TGTGCCAGTAGTATAGATCGGCGGAGACAAGAGACCCAGTACTTC.